The 21 T cell receptor beta chains below come from one sample, sequenced in a study of blood T cell repertoires in COVID-19 (dated by TCRdb to about 2020). The library was built by means of the immunoSEQ multiplex PCR assay. TCRdb retrieved this table from immuneACCESS and kept in-frame rearrangements only. Not all clones are present; in checked studies, unresolved V genes account for under half, and no reason is known for the remainder. Recorded for this sample are some 46,000 clones; approximately 85% of them occurred a single time. The top ten constitute roughly a third of the sample. Source material: peripheral blood. All receptors derive from a woman aged 80 or older with COVID-19, enrolled during active disease.

The rearrangement joins TRBV2 to TRBJ2-5, with 9 bases lining up with TRBD1. CDR1 is SNHLY and CDR2 is FYNNEI in the germline V gene. V was pared by 5 bases and J by 3 bases, with 7 bases of the junction left unmatched. The length of the CDR3 is 15 residues. The CDR3 bases are TGTGCCAGCAGTCTACAGGGGGCCGGGGAAGAGACCCAGTACTTC. It is translated as CASSLQGAGEETQYF.

The V call is TRBV7-2, the J call TRBJ2-2, with D maybe TRBD1 (5 bases). Per germline, CDR1 SGHTA and CDR2 FQGNSA. V dropped 1 base and J dropped 6 bases, with 12 bases sitting between them. This CDR3 has 15 amino acids. CDR3 nucleotides: TGTGCCAGCAGCTTAGTGTGGCAGGGTTCCGGGGAGCTGTTTTTT. Protein product: CASSLVWQGSGELFF.

With regard to this clone: This CDR3 is also generated by other DNA sequences in the sample. V is TRBV29-1 and J is TRBJ1-1; TRBD1 matches at 9 bases. Germline V CDR1 and CDR2: SQVTM, ANQGSEA. The CDR3 is 13 amino acids. The ends lost 6 bases at V and 1 base at J; junction bases unmatched: 3. This CDR3 is CSVMTGGNTEAFF. The CDR3 coding sequence is TGCAGCGTGATGACAGGGGGGAACACTGAAGCTTTCTTT. The whole variable domain, remainder taken from reference TRBV29-1 and TRBJ1-1, is SAVISQKPSRDICQRGTSLTIQCQVDSQVTMMFWYRQQPGQSLTLIATANQGSEATYESGFVIDKFPISRPNLTFSTLTVSNMSPEDSSIYLCSVMTGGNTEAFFGQGTRLTVV.

The chain has TRBV6-4 and TRBJ1-2; maybe TRBD1 (5 bases). Germline CDR1 is MRHNA and CDR2 is SNTAGT. V lost 6 bases, J lost 8 bases, and 16 bases lay in between. This CDR3 spans 13 amino acids. The DNA of the CDR3 is TGTGCCAGCAGCCCCCTGGGGGGGACCGGCTACACCTTC. Translated, it gives CASSPLGGTGYTF.

The V call is TRBV6-5, the J call TRBJ1-2, with 9 bases lining up with TRBD1. Unmatched junction bases numbered 9, after V lost 7 bases and J lost 6 bases. This CDR3 has 14 amino acids. The germline CDR1 and CDR2 sequences are MNHEY and SVGAGI. CDR3 amino acids: CASTRLGQGNGYTF. The CDR3 nucleotides are TGTGCCAGCACCCGACTCGGACAGGGGAATGGCTACACCTTC.

The genes are TRBV11-2 and TRBJ1-6; 7 nucleotides agree with TRBD1. Germline V CDR1 and CDR2: SGHAT, FQNNGV. This CDR3 contains 16 residues. After removal of 4 bases from V and 7 bases from J, the junction contained 10 bases not matched to a gene. The CDR3 coding sequence is TGTGCCAGCAGCTCCTCAGGGGACAGTCGAAATTCACCCCTCCACTTT. Amino acids: CASSSSGDSRNSPLHF.

The chain uses TRBV4-1 and TRBJ2-7, with a tentative D call TRBD1 (6 bases). The CDR3 is 15 residues long. Trimming took 0 bases from V and 3 from J, leaving 12 bases between them. Germline V gives CDR1 MGHRA, CDR2 YSYEKL. This CDR3 reads CASSQESQGYYEQYF. DNA of the CDR3: TGCGCCAGCAGCCAAGAGTCCCAGGGGTACTACGAGCAGTACTTC.

The chain recombines TRBV3-1 (or the pseudogene TRBV3-2) with TRBJ1-2, with TRBD1 as a possible D gene (5 bases). Trimming removed 3 bases from V and 6 bases from J, with 11 bases in between. There are 13 residues in the CDR3. Germline V gives CDR1 LGHDT, CDR2 YNNKEL (reference sequence). The CDR3 nucleotides are TGTGCCAGCAGCCACAGGGTTGGGAATGGCTACACCTTC. The encoded protein is CASSHRVGNGYTF.

This clone was counted between two and nine times. The V gene is TRBV19, the J gene TRBJ2-2, with D possibly being TRBD1 (7 bases). Germline lookup yields CDR1 LNHDA and CDR2 SQIVND (reference sequence). The ends were cut back, 4 bases at V and 7 bases at J, with 19 bases in the middle. The CDR3 is 16 amino acids. CDR3 amino acids: CASSSLTNRGGGELFF. The DNA for the CDR3 is TGTGCCAGTAGTAGCCTTACAAACAGGGGAGGCGGGGAGCTGTTTTTT.

This clone was seen only once. The rearrangement links TRBV5-1 to TRBJ2-2; D gene uncertain. The CDR3 sequence is 14 residues long. V was trimmed by 4 bases and J by 4 bases, leaving 11 bases between them. Germline values: CDR1 SGHRS, CDR2 YFSETQ. The CDR3 DNA reads TGCGCCAGCAGCCCCCAATCGAGCACCGGGGAGCTGTTTTTT. Its protein product is CASSPQSSTGELFF.

This chain joins TRBV28 and TRBJ1-1; the D is unclear. The CDR3 loop spans 11 amino acids. Germline V gene data show CDR1 as MDHEN and CDR2 as SYDVKM. V lost 6 bases and J lost 11, with 13 bases in between. The CDR3 bases are TGTGCCAGCAGGTCGATGGCTAGGGCTTTCTTT. Protein sequence: CASRSMARAFF.

The J gene is TRBJ1-1, the V gene TRBV4-3; D is possibly TRBD1 (6 bases). Trimming left V 0 bases short and J 1 base short, with 15 bases between. This CDR3 has 17 residues. Germline lookup yields CDR1 LGHNA and CDR2 YSLEER. CDR3 nucleotides: TGCGCCAGCAGCCAAGATATTGATACCAGGGGGAACACTGAAGCTTTCTTT. Its protein is CASSQDIDTRGNTEAFF.

V is TRBV27 and J is TRBJ2-6; D may be TRBD1 (5 bases). The CDR3 is 16 amino acids. V lost 5 bases and J lost 0, with 11 bases in between. Germline V gene sequence: CDR1 MNHEY, CDR2 SMNVEV (reference sequence). The CDR3 protein is CASSGRVASGANVLTF. CDR3 coding DNA: TGTGCCAGCAGTGGCAGGGTCGCCTCTGGGGCCAACGTCCTGACTTTC.

This chain links TRBV5-1 with TRBJ2-6, with D tentatively TRBD1 (5 bases). Germline-derived CDR1 and CDR2 are SGHRS and YFSETQ. V shed 5 bases and J shed 1 base, with 10 bases lying between them. The CDR3 totals 15 residues. CDR3 bases: TGCGCCAGCAGACAGACAGTATCTGGGGCCAACGTCCTGACTTTC. Protein product: CASRQTVSGANVLTF.

The rearrangement links TRBV4-1 to TRBJ2-1; D gene uncertain. V was shortened by 3 bases and J by 3 bases, with 6 bases between the two germline ends. The CDR3 sequence is 13 residues long. CDR1 is MGHRA and CDR2 is YSYEKL in the germline V gene. DNA of the CDR3: TGCGCCAGCAGCCATCCTAACTACAATGAGCAGTTCTTC. Its translation is CASSHPNYNEQFF.

This clone was seen a few times. V and J are TRBV24-1 and TRBJ2-3; 13 nucleotides align to TRBD2. Unmatched junction bases numbered 2, after V lost 3 bases and J lost 3 bases. The CDR3 covers 16 residues. CDR1 KGHDR and CDR2 SFDVKD come from the germline V gene. CDR3 region: CATSDPGLAGTDTQYF. CDR3 sequence (DNA): TGTGCCACCAGTGATCCGGGACTAGCGGGAACAGATACGCAGTATTTT.

The chain carries TRBV7-2 and TRBJ2-5; 10 nucleotides agree with TRBD2. The germline gives CDR1 SGHTA, CDR2 FQGNSA. This CDR3 has 15 residues. V gave up 4 bases and J gave up 6 bases; unmatched junction bases: 8. In DNA, the CDR3 is TGTGCCAGCAGCTCCGTAGCGGGAGGAGAAAAGACCCAGTACTTC. Its translation: CASSSVAGGEKTQYF. Full variable domain (rest looked up from reference TRBV7-2 and TRBJ2-5): GAGVSQSPSNKVTEKGKDVELRCDPISGHTALYWYRQSLGQGLEFLIYFQGNSAPDKSGLPSDRFSAERTGGSVSTLTIQRTQQEDSAVYLCASSSVAGGEKTQYFGPGTRLLVL.

This clone appeared once. The V and J genes are TRBV28 and TRBJ1-2, with D possibly being TRBD1 (6 bases). With 6 bases removed from V and 4 bases from J, the gap between germline ends came to 12 bases. The CDR3 sequence is 13 residues long. Germline V gene data show CDR1 as MDHEN and CDR2 as SYDVKM. For the CDR3, the DNA is TGTGCCAGCAGGCAACAGGGCTTCTATGGCTACACCTTC. Its translation is CASRQQGFYGYTF.

The CDR3 loop is CTSSRDSSYEQYF. CDR3 DNA sequence: TGCACCAGCAGCCGGGACTCTTCCTACGAGCAGTACTTC. This chain joins TRBV1 and TRBJ2-7; the listed D gene, TRBD2, was not tested against the DNA. TRBV1 is noted as a pseudogene. The CDR3 has 13 residues.

The V call is TRBV5-1, the J call TRBJ2-1; 8 bases agree with TRBD2. Germline V gene sequence: CDR1 SGHRS, CDR2 YFSETQ. The CDR3 contains 16 residues. J lost 2 bases, V lost 6 bases, and 10 bases had no gene match. In nucleotides, the CDR3 is TGCGCCAGCACCATGGGGGCTAGCGGGCCCTACAATGAGCAGTTCTTC. Its protein is CASTMGASGPYNEQFF.

The chain is built from TRBV5-1 and TRBJ2-1, with 7 bases matching TRBD2. V shed 3 bases and J 6 bases; nucleotides not matched to a gene: 9. The CDR3 totals 15 residues. Per germline, CDR1 SGHRS and CDR2 YFSETQ. The CDR3 loop is CASSSMRERANEQFF. The CDR3 DNA reads TGCGCCAGCAGCTCTATGCGGGAGAGAGCCAATGAGCAGTTCTTC.